Below, 11 T cell receptor beta chains from the same sample are listed, as sequenced in a study of blood T cell repertoires in COVID-19 (dated by TCRdb to 2018 to 2021). Preparation of the library involved the immunoSEQ multiplex PCR assay. TCRdb took this table from immuneACCESS and kept in-frame rearrangements with V and J called. Such tables lack part of the clones; where checked against another copy, unresolved V genes explain under half of the gap, and the rest is unexplained. The sample records nearly 95,000 clones, less than 85% of which are singletons. The top ten clones comprise over 3.5% of the sample. Source material: peripheral blood. The receptor source for this set is a man aged 70-80 years with COVID-19, enrolled during active disease.

The chain has TRBV12-5 and TRBJ1-1; maybe TRBD1 (6 bases). CDR1 is LGHNT and CDR2 is FRNRAP in the germline V gene. Between the trimmed V and J ends, which lost 1 base and 3 bases, there was a span of 6 bases. The CDR3 is 13 amino acids. CDR3 sequence: CASGLAGDTEAFF. The CDR3 coding sequence is TGTGCTAGTGGTTTGGCAGGGGACACTGAAGCTTTCTTT.

The J gene is TRBJ2-7, the V gene TRBV19; D is ambiguous. The germline V and J ends were trimmed by 1 base and 0 bases, with 16 bases remaining between them. This CDR3 is built from 17 residues. The germline gives CDR1 LNHDA, CDR2 SQIVND (reference sequence). This CDR3 reads CASSIASSPTSSYEQYF. The CDR3 bases are TGTGCCAGTAGTATAGCGAGTAGCCCGACGAGCTCCTACGAGCAGTACTTC. The variable domain in full, completed from reference TRBV19 and TRBJ2-7, reads DGGITQSPKYLFRKEGQNVTLSCEQNLNHDAMYWYRQDPGQGLRLIYYSQIVNDFQKGDIAEGYSVSREKKESFPLTVTSAQKNPTAFYLCASSIASSPTSSYEQYFGPGTRLTVT.

The J gene is TRBJ1-1, the V gene TRBV29-1; D gene uncertain. V lost 3 bases to trimming and J lost 8 bases, with 4 bases between them. The CDR3 consists of 9 residues. Germline V gene data show CDR1 as SQVTM and CDR2 as ANQGSEA. The CDR3 sequence is CSVEREAFF. As DNA, the CDR3 is TGCAGCGTTGAGAGGGAAGCTTTCTTT. The full variable domain, its missing parts supplied by reference TRBV29-1 and TRBJ1-1, is SAVISQKPSRDICQRGTSLTIQCQVDSQVTMMFWYRQQPGQSLTLIATANQGSEATYESGFVIDKFPISRPNLTFSTLTVSNMSPEDSSIYLCSVEREAFFGQGTRLTVV.

V gene TRBV11-3 combines with J gene TRBJ2-1; TRBD1 agrees at 10 bases. Germline CDR1 is SGHNT and CDR2 is YENEEA. The CDR3 extends over 14 amino acids. J gave up 6 bases and V 5 bases, and 4 bases lay outside the gene matches. The CDR3 protein is CASSVGTGVNEQFF. As DNA, the CDR3 is TGTGCCAGCAGCGTTGGGACAGGGGTCAATGAGCAGTTCTTC.

This chain links TRBV30 with TRBJ2-7; a possible D gene is TRBD2 (6 bases). Trimming removed 7 bases at V and 2 bases at J, with 27 bases between. The CDR3 is 17 residues long. CDR1 and CDR2 (germline): GTSNPN, SVGIG (reference sequence). CDR3 coding DNA: TGTGCCTACCAGGAGTGGAAAACGGGGACTCACCCCTACGAGCAGTACTTC. Its translation: CAYQEWKTGTHPYEQYF.

In this sample, this clone turned up a few times. V usage is TRBV3-1 (or the pseudogene TRBV3-2) and J usage is TRBJ2-1, with D possibly matching TRBD2 (6 bases). The CDR3 has 15 residues. Trimming took off 4 bases at V and 4 bases at J, with 14 bases between the two ends. CDR1 LGHDT and CDR2 YNNKEL come from the germline V gene (reference sequence). CDR3 nucleotides: TGTGCCAGCAGCCTAGGGGAGGCCCTATACAATGAGCAGTTCTTC. It yields the protein CASSLGEALYNEQFF.

This clone was counted a few times. The gene calls are TRBV11-3 and TRBJ2-7; 8 bases line up with TRBD1. The CDR3 spans 15 residues. Germline CDR1 SGHNT, CDR2 YENEEA. J gave up 2 bases and V 3 bases, and 6 bases lay outside the gene matches. The CDR3, as DNA: TGTGCCAGCAGCTTGGCCGGGACAGGACCCTACGAGCAGTACTTC. Protein product: CASSLAGTGPYEQYF.

The chain recombines TRBV5-4 with TRBJ1-1; TRBD1 might be the D (5 bases). The germline V and J ends were trimmed by 0 bases and 0 bases, with 9 bases remaining between them. The CDR3 has 15 amino acids. From germline, CDR1 is SGHNT and CDR2 YYREEE (reference sequence). The CDR3 here is CASSLGQQLNTEAFF. In DNA, the CDR3 is TGTGCCAGCAGCTTGGGACAGCAACTGAACACTGAAGCTTTCTTT.

There are a few counts of this clone. A read error may produce the germline difference seen at one junction end. The gene calls are TRBV6-5 and TRBJ1-6; unclear D gene. Looked up from germline, CDR1 is MNHEY and CDR2 is SVGAGI. This CDR3 has 13 amino acids. In nucleotides, the CDR3 is TGTGCCAGCAGCTACTCCTATAATTCACCCCTCCACTTT. Translation: CASSYSYNSPLHF.

V gene TRBV5-1 combines with J gene TRBJ1-2; no definite D call. V was shortened by 4 bases and J by 4 bases, with 14 bases between the two germline ends. The CDR3 runs 14 residues. Germline assignment: CDR1 SGHRS and CDR2 YFSETQ. The CDR3 DNA reads TGCGCCAGCAGCCCGTCAGGAGGCACCTATGGCTACACCTTC. Its protein product is CASSPSGGTYGYTF. The entire variable domain, with the rest obtained from reference TRBV5-1 and TRBJ1-2, is as follows: KAGVTQTPRYLIKTRGQQVTLSCSPISGHRSVSWYQQTPGQGLQFLFEYFSETQRNKGNFPGRFSGRQFSNSRSEMNVSTLELGDSALYLCASSPSGGTYGYTFGSGTRLTVV.

The DNA of the CDR3 is TGTGCCAGCAGCTTATTTGGAGTTAATCAGCCCCAGCATTTT. This translates into CASSLFGVNQPQHF. V usage is TRBV7-2 and J usage is TRBJ1-5; D is uncertain. Per germline, CDR1 SGHTA and CDR2 FQGNSA. This CDR3 is 14 amino acids long. V was shortened by 2 bases and J by 4 bases, with 9 bases between the two germline ends. Using reference TRBV7-2 and TRBJ1-5 for the parts outside the CDR3, the full variable domain is GAGVSQSPSNKVTEKGKDVELRCDPISGHTALYWYRQSLGQGLEFLIYFQGNSAPDKSGLPSDRFSAERTGGSVSTLTIQRTQQEDSAVYLCASSLFGVNQPQHFGDGTRLSIL.